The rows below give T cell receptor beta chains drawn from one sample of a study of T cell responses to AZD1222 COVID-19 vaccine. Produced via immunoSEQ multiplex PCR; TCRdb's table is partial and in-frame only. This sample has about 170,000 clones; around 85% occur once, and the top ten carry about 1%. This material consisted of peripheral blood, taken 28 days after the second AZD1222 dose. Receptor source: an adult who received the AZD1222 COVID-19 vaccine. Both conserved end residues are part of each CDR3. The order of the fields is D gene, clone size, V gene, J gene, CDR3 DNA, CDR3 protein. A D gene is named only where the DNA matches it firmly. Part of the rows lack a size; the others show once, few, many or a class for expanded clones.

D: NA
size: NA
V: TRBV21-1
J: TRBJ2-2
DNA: TGTGCCAGCAGCGCCCGTCCCTTAAAATACACCGGGGAGCTGTTTTTT
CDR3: CASSARPLKYTGELFF

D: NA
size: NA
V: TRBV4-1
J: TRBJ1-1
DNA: TGCGCCAGCAGCCAAGATGAGGGTGGATACACTGAAGCTTTCTTT
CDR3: CASSQDEGGYTEAFF

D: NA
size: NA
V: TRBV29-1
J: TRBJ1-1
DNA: TGCAGCGTTAGTATGACCACTGAAGCTTTCTTT
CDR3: CSVSMTTEAFF

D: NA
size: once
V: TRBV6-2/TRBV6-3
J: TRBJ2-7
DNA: TGTGCCAGCAGTTACCACCCGGCCCTGGGCGAGCAGTACTTC
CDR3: CASSYHPALGEQYF

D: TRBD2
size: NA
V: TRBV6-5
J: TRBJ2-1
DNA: TGTGCAGCAGCGGGGGCTAGCGGGGGTAGTAATGAGCAGTTCTTC
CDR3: CAAAGASGGSNEQFF

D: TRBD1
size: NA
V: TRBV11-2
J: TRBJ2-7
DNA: TGTGCCAGCCGTCCGGGACAGGGTTCCCCCGAGCAGTACTTC
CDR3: CASRPGQGSPEQYF

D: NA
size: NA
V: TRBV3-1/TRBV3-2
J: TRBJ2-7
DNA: TGTGCCAGCAGCCAAGAAGTAGGGTTTAGGGAGCAGTACTTC
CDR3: CASSQEVGFREQYF

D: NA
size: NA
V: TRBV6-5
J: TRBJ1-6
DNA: TGTGCCACCATAACGGGGTTCTATAATTCACCCCTCCACTTT
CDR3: CATITGFYNSPLHF

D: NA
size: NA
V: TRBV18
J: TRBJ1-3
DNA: TGTGCCAGCTCACTGGCGGGACTCTCTGGAAACACCATATATTTT
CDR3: CASSLAGLSGNTIYF

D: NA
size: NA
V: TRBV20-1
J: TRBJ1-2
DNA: TGCAGTGCTCGCGACATGAATGGCTACACCTTC
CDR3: CSARDMNGYTF

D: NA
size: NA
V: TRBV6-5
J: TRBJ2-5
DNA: TGTGCCAGCAGCCGCCTCGCTGAGGGAAAGACCCAGTACTTC
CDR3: CASSRLAEGKTQYF

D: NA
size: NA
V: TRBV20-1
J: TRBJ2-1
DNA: TGCAGTGCCTTTTACAATGAGCAGTTCTTC
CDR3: CSAFYNEQFF

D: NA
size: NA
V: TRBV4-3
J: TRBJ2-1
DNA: TGCGCCAGCAGCCAAGATCTCAGCTACAATGAGCAGTTCTTC
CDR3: CASSQDLSYNEQFF

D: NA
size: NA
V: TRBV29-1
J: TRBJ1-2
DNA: TGCAGCGTTGGTAGACCTTTCGGCGATGGCTACACCTTC
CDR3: CSVGRPFGDGYTF

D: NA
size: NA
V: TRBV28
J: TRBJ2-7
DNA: TGTGCCAGCAGTTTAGGTGGCCCCTACGAGCAGTACTTC
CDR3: CASSLGGPYEQYF

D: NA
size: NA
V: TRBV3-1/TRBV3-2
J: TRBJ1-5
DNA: TGTGCCAGCAGCCAAGGCACCAATCAGCCCCAGCATTTT
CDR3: CASSQGTNQPQHF

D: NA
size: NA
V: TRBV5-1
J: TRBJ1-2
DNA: TGCGCCAGCAGCACCTCGAGGGTAGAAGATGGCTACACCTTC
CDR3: CASSTSRVEDGYTF

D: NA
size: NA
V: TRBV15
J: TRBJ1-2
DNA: TGTGCCACCAGCAGGACACAGTCTTCCTATGGCTACACCTTC
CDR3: CATSRTQSSYGYTF

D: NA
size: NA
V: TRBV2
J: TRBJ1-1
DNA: TGTGCCAGCAGAGCTAAGTCCCTAAACACTGAAGCTTTCTTT
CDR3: CASRAKSLNTEAFF

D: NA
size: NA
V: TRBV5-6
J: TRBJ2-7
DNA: TGTGCCAGCAGCTTGGGGACTGCAGCCGCCGAGCAGTACTTC
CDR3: CASSLGTAAAEQYF